The 31 T cell receptor beta chains below come from one sample, sequenced in a study of blood T cells in healthy people across ages (dated by TCRdb to 2014 to 2015). Library preparation was by 5' RACE. The run used an Illumina HiSeq 2500. A second PCR of roughly 7 to 12 cycles was run with a J-beta primer mix and a sample-barcoded 5' primer. The raw public reads went through TCRdb reprocessing: fastp at Q25, MiXCR clone calling, in-frame beta chains kept. Rows are combined by CDR3 protein, so each entry shows the most common genes and DNA. The sample table lists about 1.4 million distinct CDR3 sequences, approximately 59% of them with a count of one. The ten largest clones capture 6.5% to 8.5% of the sample. Sequences were obtained from blood. The receptors shown here come from a man aged 18 to 29 in good health.

The V gene is TRBV6-5, the J gene TRBJ2-1, with D maybe TRBD2 (7 bases). The CDR3 loop spans 13 amino acids. Deletions cut 0 bases from V and 14 bases from J, with 14 bases between. Germline CDR1 and CDR2: MNHEY and SVGAGI. CDR3 protein: CASSYSRGGMEFF. As DNA, the CDR3 is TGTGCCAGCAGTTACTCTCGCGGGGGCATGGAGTTCTTC.

V gene TRBV7-9 combines with J gene TRBJ2-5; perhaps D is TRBD1 or TRBD2 (5 bases each). Germline loops: CDR1 SEHNR, CDR2 FQNEAQ (reference sequence). The CDR3 is made up of 14 amino acids. V lost 5 bases and J lost 11, with 21 bases in between. Here the CDR3 DNA reads TGTGCCAGCAGCCGCCCCTCCGGGGCGGATGAGCAGTACTTC. Translation gives CASSRPSGADEQYF.

The chain recombines TRBV9 with TRBJ2-5; D might be TRBD2 (6 bases). The germline CDR1 and CDR2 sequences are SGDLS and YYNGEE. The ends were cut back, 2 bases at V and 7 bases at J, with 15 bases in the middle. This CDR3 comprises 14 residues. The chain's CDR3 is CASSVGRGGVTQYF. The CDR3 DNA sequence: TGTGCCAGCAGCGTTGGGCGGGGTGGCGTGACCCAGTACTTC. The variable domain in full, with the rest retrieved from reference TRBV9 and TRBJ2-5, is DSGVTQTPKHLITATGQRVTLRCSPRSGDLSVYWYQQSLDQGLQFLIQYYNGEERAKGNILERFSAQQFPDLHSELNLSSLELGDSALYFCASSVGRGGVTQYFGPGTRLLVL.

V and J are TRBV4-1 and TRBJ2-4; possible D gene TRBD2, 5 bases. Near its end, the DNA agrees better with TRBJ2-7, so the J call may be wrong. Germline V gene data show CDR1 as MGHRA and CDR2 as YSYEKL. The CDR3 sequence is 14 residues long. The CDR3 spells CASSQRGLTYEQYF. The DNA of the CDR3 is TGCGCCAGCAGCCAAAGAGGACTTACCTACGAGCAGTACTTC.

V and J are TRBV29-1 and TRBJ2-1; 11 nucleotides match TRBD2. Germline CDR1 reads SQVTM; CDR2 reads ANQGSEA. V lost 4 bases, J lost 6 bases, and 11 bases stayed unmatched. CDR3 length equals 16 residues. This CDR3 reads CSVAHTTSGGTNEQFF. The CDR3 DNA is TGCAGCGTTGCCCACACCACTAGCGGGGGTACCAATGAGCAGTTCTTC.

This chain uses TRBV6-5 with TRBJ2-7, with 7 positions matching TRBD1. Germline V gene lookup returns CDR1 MNHEY and CDR2 SVGAGI. This CDR3 spans 17 amino acids. The J segment lost 7 bases and the V segment lost 2 bases, leaving 17 bases of the junction unmatched. The CDR3 protein is CASSYPRTGTSGGEQYF. CDR3 nucleotides: TGTGCCAGCAGTTACCCGAGGACAGGCACCTCTGGTGGGGAGCAGTACTTC.

In its sample, this clonotype was seen once. This CDR3 is CSVTGGFTGELFF. The CDR3 DNA reads TGCAGCGTCACGGGGGGATTCACCGGGGAGCTGTTTTTT. The chain uses TRBV29-1 and TRBJ2-2, with 7 bases fitting TRBD2. Germline V gene sequence: CDR1 SQVTM, CDR2 ANQGSEA. J gave up 4 bases and V 6 bases, and 5 bases lay outside the gene matches. The CDR3 is made up of 13 amino acids.

The chain employs TRBV20-1 and TRBJ1-2; 7 bases are a match to TRBD1. The V and J ends lost 5 bases and 3 bases, in that order; junction bases with no gene match: 3. The CDR3 has 12 residues. Germline V lookup: CDR1 DFQATT, CDR2 SNEGSKA (reference sequence). CDR3 protein: CSAGDSDYGYTF. CDR3 nucleotides: TGCAGTGCTGGGGACAGTGACTATGGCTACACCTTC.

This rearrangement joins TRBV7-9 to TRBJ1-1; D remains ambiguous. The germline V gene encodes CDR1 SEHNR and CDR2 FQNEAQ (reference sequence). The CDR3 spans 15 residues. Trimming stripped 6 bases from V and 1 base from J, with 15 bases between. In DNA form, the CDR3 reads TGTGCCAGCAGTAGACCTACTTCTGAGAACACTGAAGCTTTCTTT. It encodes CASSRPTSENTEAFF.

The chain carries TRBV12-3 or TRBV12-4 and TRBJ2-3, with D hard to call. CDR3 length: 14 residues. Trimming pared 5 bases from V and 2 bases from J, leaving 11 bases between. In DNA form, the CDR3 reads TGTGCCAGCAGTCCCTGGATAGTCACAGATACGCAGTATTTT. Its translation is CASSPWIVTDTQYF.

This chain joins TRBV4-2 and TRBJ2-1; D may be TRBD1 (5 bases). This CDR3 is 15 amino acids long. Trimming shortened V by 1 base and J by 8 bases, and 15 bases separated the two germline ends. In germline, CDR1 is LGHNA, CDR2 YNFKEQ. The CDR3 is CASSQVVGVRYEQFF. The CDR3, as DNA: TGTGCCAGCAGCCAAGTTGTAGGGGTGAGGTATGAGCAGTTCTTC.

V usage is TRBV12-3 or TRBV12-4 and J usage is TRBJ1-5, with a tentative D call TRBD1 (6 bases). This CDR3 contains 13 residues. V lost 6 bases and J lost 8, with 14 bases in between. CDR3 DNA: TGTGCCAGCAGCTTGGACAGTTTGGAGCCCCAGCATTTT. Protein sequence: CASSLDSLEPQHF.

The rearrangement joins TRBV19 to TRBJ2-1; TRBD1 aligns across 7 bases. J gave up 2 bases and V 4 bases, and 5 bases lay outside the gene matches. Germline loops: CDR1 LNHDA, CDR2 SQIVND (reference sequence). There are 15 residues in the CDR3. CDR3 nucleotides: TGTGCCAGTAGTACACCGACAGGGCCCTACAATGAGCAGTTCTTC. Translation gives CASSTPTGPYNEQFF.

This chain links TRBV28 with TRBJ2-4; D is perhaps TRBD2 (6 bases). With the DNA end fitting TRBJ2-5 better, the J assignment may be wrong. Germline V gives CDR1 MDHEN, CDR2 SYDVKM. This CDR3 comprises 14 residues. The CDR3 DNA is TGTGCCAGCAGCTCCCCGGAGGGGCGGCAGACCCAGTACTTC. Protein product: CASSSPEGRQTQYF.

The CDR3 loop is CASTSGGNTGELFF. The CDR3 DNA sequence: TGTGCCAGCACCAGCGGGGGTAACACCGGGGAGCTGTTTTTT. V and J are TRBV25-1 and TRBJ2-2; 8 positions agree with TRBD2. The V gene end was trimmed by 7 bases and the J gene end by 2 bases; junction bases not matched to a gene: 3. CDR1 is MGHDK, CDR2 SYGVNS, per germline. The CDR3 runs to 14 residues.

The chain has TRBV27 and TRBJ1-2, with 7 positions matching TRBD1. J lost 5 bases, V lost 6 bases, and 12 bases had no gene match. CDR3 length: 15 amino acids. Germline values: CDR1 MNHEY, CDR2 SMNVEV (reference sequence). CDR3 in amino acids: CASRTVDGTEYGYTF. CDR3 nucleotide sequence: TGTGCCAGCAGAACTGTAGACGGGACAGAGTATGGCTACACCTTC.

This clonotype was counted only a few times. V gene TRBV25-1 combines with J gene TRBJ2-5; D possibly corresponds to TRBD2 (6 bases). Trimming removed 5 bases at V and 2 bases at J, with 12 bases between. The germline CDR1 and CDR2 sequences are MGHDK and SYGVNS. There are 14 residues in the CDR3. CDR3 DNA: TGTGCCAGCAGTACCTTAGCGGTACAAGAGACCCAGTACTTC. Protein: CASSTLAVQETQYF.

This clonotype has only a few counts. The CDR3 sequence: CASSEGPGGTEAFF. CDR3 sequence (DNA): TGTGCCAGCAGTGAGGGACCCGGGGGCACTGAAGCTTTCTTT. The chain couples TRBV2 to TRBJ1-1; D is possibly TRBD1 (5 bases). Trimming took off 3 bases at V and 4 bases at J, with 12 bases between the two ends. In germline, CDR1 is SNHLY, CDR2 FYNNEI. CDR3 length: 14 amino acids. The complete variable domain, with remaining parts taken from reference TRBV2 and TRBJ1-1, reads EPEVTQTPSHQVTQMGQEVILRCVPISNHLYFYWYRQILGQKVEFLVSFYNNEISEKSEIFDDQFSVERPDGSNFTLKIRSTKLEDSAMYFCASSEGPGGTEAFFGQGTRLTVV.

CDR3: CASSFRMDGEQFF. In DNA form, the CDR3 reads TGTGCCAGCAGTTTCAGGATGGATGGTGAGCAGTTCTTC. The genes are TRBV12-3 or TRBV12-4 and TRBJ2-1, with unresolved D. This CDR3 region has 13 residues. Trimming removed 3 bases from V and 9 bases from J, with 12 bases in between.

The gene calls are TRBV2 and TRBJ1-5; D ambiguous. Trimming removed 6 bases at V and 0 bases at J, with 18 bases between. This CDR3 has 17 amino acids. The germline V gene encodes CDR1 SNHLY and CDR2 FYNNEI. CDR3 sequence reads: CASSPENSQYSNQPQHF. For the CDR3, the DNA is TGTGCCAGCAGCCCGGAGAACAGTCAATATAGCAATCAGCCCCAGCATTTT. The full variable domain, its missing parts supplied by reference TRBV2 and TRBJ1-5, is EPEVTQTPSHQVTQMGQEVILRCVPISNHLYFYWYRQILGQKVEFLVSFYNNEISEKSEIFDDQFSVERPDGSNFTLKIRSTKLEDSAMYFCASSPENSQYSNQPQHFGDGTRLSIL.

This chain links TRBV20-1 with TRBJ2-7; 8 bases align to TRBD1. Germline V gene data show CDR1 as DFQATT and CDR2 as SNEGSKA (reference sequence). CDR3 length: 14 residues. Trimming cost V 0 bases and J 3 bases; bases outside gene matches: 4. CDR3 sequence reads: CSARDPDRDYEQYF. CDR3 nucleotides: TGCAGTGCTAGAGACCCGGACAGGGACTACGAGCAGTACTTC.

This clonotype was seen a few times. The rearrangement uses TRBV6-2 or TRBV6-3 and TRBJ2-1; 8 nucleotides match TRBD1. V shed 5 bases and J 0 bases; nucleotides not matched to a gene: 3. This CDR3 is built from 15 residues. Germline V gene lookup returns CDR1 MNHEY and CDR2 SVGEGT. As DNA, the CDR3 is TGTGCCAGCAGTGGGGACAGGAACTCCTACAATGAGCAGTTCTTC. Its protein is CASSGDRNSYNEQFF.

This clonotype was counted at least ten times. J is TRBJ2-7 and V is TRBV29-1; D might be TRBD1 (5 bases). This CDR3 comprises 12 residues. Looked up from germline, CDR1 is SQVTM and CDR2 is ANQGSEA. V was cut by 4 bases and J by 1 base, with 8 bases left in between. The CDR3 region is CSVGRGSYEQYF. Written as DNA, the CDR3 is TGCAGCGTTGGTAGGGGTTCCTACGAGCAGTACTTC.

J is TRBJ2-1 and V is TRBV4-2; tentative D call: TRBD1 (5 bases). The DNA end is more similar to TRBJ2-7, so the J call may be wrong. Germline V gene sequence: CDR1 LGHNA, CDR2 YNFKEQ. This CDR3 spans 15 amino acids. The CDR3 loop reads CASSQENRFYNEQYF. The CDR3 DNA is TGTGCCAGCAGCCAAGAAAACAGGTTTTACAATGAGCAGTACTTC.

This clonotype has more than one count but fewer than ten. This chain joins TRBV5-1 and TRBJ2-7; D is undetermined. In germline, CDR1 is SGHRS, CDR2 YFSETQ. The CDR3 length is 16 residues. V was cut by 4 bases and J by 0 bases, with 17 bases left in between. The DNA of the CDR3 is TGCGCCAGCAGCATCACTTCCGCGGAACTCTCCTACGAGCAGTACTTC. Its translation: CASSITSAELSYEQYF.

This clonotype was found a few times. The chain couples TRBV6-6 to TRBJ1-2; no firm D call. The CDR3 is 14 amino acids. Trimming pared 0 bases from V and 8 bases from J, leaving 13 bases between. CDR1 and CDR2 from the germline V gene are MNHNY and SVGAGI (reference sequence). DNA for the CDR3: TGTGCCAGCAGTTACTCGGACCCCTCGAGGGGCTACACCTTC. It codes for CASSYSDPSRGYTF.

The rearrangement joins TRBV7-6 to TRBJ2-2; the D is unclear. Germline V gene data show CDR1 as SGHVS and CDR2 as FNYEAQ. The CDR3 extends over 16 amino acids. Trimming left V 1 base short and J 0 bases short, with 9 bases between. The CDR3 sequence is CASSLEYASNTGELFF. CDR3 coding DNA: TGTGCCAGCAGCTTAGAGTACGCTTCGAACACCGGGGAGCTGTTTTTT.

The V call is TRBV28, the J call TRBJ1-4; no reliable D call. CDR1 is MDHEN, CDR2 SYDVKM, per germline. Trimming cost V 3 bases and J 8 bases, with 7 bases left between them. The CDR3 totals 12 residues. The CDR3 reads CASSFLAEKLFF. CDR3 sequence (DNA): TGTGCCAGCAGTTTTTTGGCGGAAAAACTGTTTTTT. The variable domain in full, completed from reference TRBV28 and TRBJ1-4, reads DVKVTQSSRYLVKRTGEKVFLECVQDMDHENMFWYRQDPGLGLRLIYFSYDVKMKEKGDIPEGYSVSREKKERFSLILESASTNQTSMYLCASSFLAEKLFFGSGTQLSVL.

The rearrangement joins TRBV29-1 to TRBJ2-7, with 9 bases matching TRBD2. With 4 bases clipped from V and 6 bases from J, the junction kept 7 bases outside the gene matches. Germline lookup yields CDR1 SQVTM and CDR2 ANQGSEA. The CDR3 has 13 amino acids. This chain's CDR3 is CSVVAGGGLEQYF. DNA for the CDR3: TGCAGCGTTGTGGCGGGAGGGGGCCTCGAGCAGTACTTC.

This chain links TRBV4-1 with TRBJ2-7; 8 bases line up with TRBD2. Germline V lookup: CDR1 MGHRA, CDR2 YSYEKL. CDR3 size: 15 residues. V lost 2 bases to trimming and J lost 6 bases; unmatched junction nucleotides: 9. CDR3: CASSQLPGLEGEQYF. As DNA, the CDR3 is TGCGCCAGCAGCCAACTGCCGGGACTAGAGGGCGAGCAGTACTTC.

CDR3 DNA: TGCAGTGTCAGAAGGCCAGGCACAGATACGCAGTATTTT. This codes for CSVRRPGTDTQYF. The rearrangement uses TRBV20-1 and TRBJ2-3; D gene unclear. This CDR3 spans 13 amino acids. Looked up from germline, CDR1 is DFQATT and CDR2 is SNEGSKA (reference sequence). The germline V and J ends were trimmed by 7 bases and 1 base, with 12 bases remaining between them.